This T cell receptor beta chain appears in the sequencing data of a study of blood T cell repertoires in COVID-19. Study-wide background: Collection of acute and convalescent COVID-19 samples took place in the United States, Italy and Spain. PBMCs, B-cell-depleted T cells, or T cells were the source of the cDNA or gDNA that made up the material.

The authors' processing: Reference gene primer amplification gave nucleated cell count estimates. Here immunoSEQ multiplex PCR was the method, and the copy in TCRdb shows in-frame clones only, minus some. Clonal size and the V and J genes are those of that table, whereas D and trimming came from the DNA. The data contain 100,000 to 150,000 clones, about 86% of them singletons. The CDR3 runs to 14 residues. Trimming removed 3 bases at V and 4 bases at J, with 12 bases between. Germline V gives CDR1 SNHLY, CDR2 FYNNEI. V gene TRBV2 combines with J gene TRBJ1-1; D is uncertain. Sequencing was performed on peripheral blood. The sequence derives from a woman between 45 and 60 years old with acute or convalescent COVID-19. The CDR3 coding sequence is TGTGCCAGCAGTGACGGTCATCCGAGCACTGAAGCTTTCTTT. Residues: CASSDGHPSTEAFF.